The clone carrying this T cell receptor beta chain has only a few counts. These data are taken from a study of blood T cell repertoires in COVID-19. The wider study: The United States, Italy and Spain supplied acute and convalescent COVID-19 samples. Sources were T cells, B-cell-depleted T cells, or PBMCs; the material itself was cDNA or gDNA.

Authors' analysis steps: Amplification from reference gene primers served as the basis for estimated nucleated cell counts. Clones were sequenced by immunoSEQ multiplex PCR, and TCRdb holds only the in-frame ones, with some missing. Clone size and V and J calls were adopted from that table, with D and trimming inferred from the DNA. Of about 260,000 clones in the sample, about nine tenths were seen once. This CDR3 region has 15 residues. J was trimmed by 2 bases and V by 6 bases; bases with no gene match: 8. Germline V lookup: CDR1 SNHLY, CDR2 FYNNEI. Sequencing was done on a sample of peripheral blood. The chain joins TRBV2 to TRBJ2-7; 9 bases map to TRBD2. The TCR was taken from a man aged 35 to 55 who had recovered from COVID-19. The CDR3 coding sequence is TGTGCCAGCAGGATAGCGGGAGCCTCTCCCTACGAGCAGTACTTC. Translation: CASRIAGASPYEQYF.